This T cell receptor beta chain was captured by sequencing in a study of identical twins. V shed 5 bases, J shed 8 bases, and the junction held 14 bases outside the gene matches. Germline assignment: CDR1 KGHSH and CDR2 LQKENI. The CDR3 contains 17 residues. TCRdb re-analysed the 5' RACE reads in MiXCR, keeping a single row per CDR3 protein. The data show some 210,000 distinct CDR3 sequences, around a sixth seen once. The same specimen was also included in a second study, on T cells expressing NK-cell markers. This second study notes: One observes that, in a few donors, these clonotypes were also the leading ones within the CD3+CD56-NKG2C+ fraction.

The sequence was collected from a young woman in good health. J is TRBJ2-3 and V is TRBV18; TRBD2 agrees at 12 bases. Sequencing input: CD8+ T cells sorted from blood. The CDR3 sequence: CASSSLPSGRATFTQYF. The CDR3 coding sequence is TGTGCCAGCTCATCGCTTCCTAGCGGGAGGGCCACGTTTACGCAGTATTTT.